This T cell receptor (beta chain) was captured by sequencing in a study of blood T cell repertoires in COVID-19. Whole-study context: Researchers got acute and convalescent COVID-19 samples from the United States, Italy and Spain. The cDNA or gDNA used as material had been derived from T cells, B-cell-depleted T cells, or PBMCs.

Study processing details: Reference gene primer amplification in the assay estimated nucleated cell counts. The protocol was immunoSEQ multiplex PCR, while the TCRdb copy is restricted to in-frame clones and leaves out a portion. The V and J calls and clone size come from that table; D and trimming were worked out from the DNA. The sample includes about 250,000 clones, almost 85% seen only once; the top ten take roughly 4%. Germline CDR1 SGDLS, CDR2 YYNGEE. The CDR3 has 17 residues. The J segment lost 9 bases and the V segment lost 4 bases, leaving 12 bases of the junction unmatched. The chain has TRBV9 and TRBJ2-3; 15 bases line up with TRBD2. This TCR derives from a man in his fifties with acute or convalescent COVID-19. Sequencing used peripheral blood. The CDR3 nucleotides read TGTGCCAGCAGCACGGGACTAGCGGGAGGAGAACGGGGGACGCAGTATTTT. Protein: CASSTGLAGGERGTQYF.